Below are 24 T cell receptor beta chains sequenced from a single sample in a study of T cell changes during pregnancy in multiple sclerosis. Sequenced by immunoSEQ multiplex PCR; TCRdb stores in-frame clones only, minus some. The data contain approximately 79,000 clones, about 92% of them seen just once; the ten biggest clones take up roughly 0.21%. The specimen comprised CD4+ T cells from peripheral blood mononuclear cells, sampled before pregnancy. The receptors come from a female donor with multiple sclerosis, enrolled in a pregnancy study.

The chain links TRBV5-1 to TRBJ2-7, with 7 bases aligning to TRBD2. CDR1 SGHRS and CDR2 YFSETQ come from the germline V gene. V lost 7 bases, J lost 4 bases, and 14 bases stayed unmatched. This CDR3 is 15 amino acids long. CDR3 DNA sequence: TGCGCCAGCCGCAACCCCCTCCGGGAGGTGTACGAGCAGTACTTC. This encodes CASRNPLREVYEQYF.

This chain uses TRBV30 with TRBJ1-1; D is undetermined. V dropped 3 bases and J dropped 1 base, with 9 bases sitting between them. This CDR3 comprises 13 residues. Germline loops: CDR1 GTSNPN, CDR2 SVGIG (reference sequence). CDR3 sequence reads: CAWRGRANTEAFF. The DNA of the CDR3 is TGTGCCTGGAGAGGGAGGGCGAACACTGAAGCTTTCTTT.

This chain uses TRBV27 with TRBJ1-2; possibly TRBD1 for D (6 bases). Germline V CDR1 and CDR2: MNHEY, SMNVEV (reference sequence). The CDR3 spans 14 residues. V lost 5 bases, J lost 7 bases, and 17 bases lay in between. CDR3 residues: CASSPPGRGAGYTF. The CDR3 DNA reads TGTGCCAGCAGTCCCCCCGGCAGGGGTGCTGGCTACACCTTC.

This clone appeared once. V gene TRBV28 combines with J gene TRBJ1-5, with 8 bases that match TRBD1. The CDR3 spans 13 residues. The ends lost 6 bases at V and 5 bases at J; junction bases unmatched: 3. Per the germline V gene, CDR1 is MDHEN and CDR2 is SYDVKM. CDR3 region: CASSRQGYQPQHF. In DNA, the CDR3 is TGTGCCAGCAGCAGACAGGGGTATCAGCCCCAGCATTTT.

V gene TRBV5-1 combines with J gene TRBJ1-3; D might be TRBD1 (5 bases). CDR1 SGHRS and CDR2 YFSETQ come from the germline V gene. Trimming took off 3 bases at V and 0 bases at J, with 13 bases between the two ends. This CDR3 spans 16 amino acids. The CDR3 is CASSWGGRHSGNTIYF. As DNA, the CDR3 is TGCGCCAGCAGCTGGGGGGGACGGCACTCTGGAAACACCATATATTTT. Combining the CDR3 with reference TRBV5-1 and TRBJ1-3 gives the whole variable domain KAGVTQTPRYLIKTRGQQVTLSCSPISGHRSVSWYQQTPGQGLQFLFEYFSETQRNKGNFPGRFSGRQFSNSRSEMNVSTLELGDSALYLCASSWGGRHSGNTIYFGEGSWLTVV.

V is TRBV15 and J is TRBJ2-3; no clear D gene. V gave up 1 base and J gave up 1 base, with 6 bases separating them. The CDR3 has 14 amino acids. CDR1 and CDR2 (germline): LNHNV, YYDKDF (reference sequence). The CDR3 reads CATSRGRGTDTQYF. CDR3 DNA sequence: TGTGCCACCAGCAGAGGGAGAGGCACAGATACGCAGTATTTT.

The rearrangement links TRBV5-1 to TRBJ2-7, with TRBD2 matching over 9 bases. V gave up 3 bases and J gave up 3 bases; unmatched junction bases: 4. The CDR3 has 14 amino acids. The germline V gene encodes CDR1 SGHRS and CDR2 YFSETQ. The DNA for the CDR3 is TGCGCCAGCAGCTCTGCGGGGGGGAACTACGAGCAGTACTTC. Its translation: CASSSAGGNYEQYF.

The CDR3 coding sequence is TGTGCCAGCTCCGATTCAGGTTACGAGCAGTACTTC. Amino acids: CASSDSGYEQYF. The rearrangement joins TRBV18 to TRBJ2-7; no clear D gene. Germline-derived CDR1 and CDR2 are KGHSH and LQKENI. This CDR3 spans 12 amino acids. V was clipped by 6 bases and J by 4 bases, with 10 bases between them.

The sample holds a few counts of this clone. J is TRBJ1-2 and V is TRBV6-1; a possible D gene is TRBD1 (6 bases). Germline assignment: CDR1 MNHNS and CDR2 SASEGT. The CDR3 has 13 amino acids. Trimming pared 3 bases from V and 7 bases from J, leaving 12 bases between. The CDR3 bases are TGTGCCAGCAGTGAGTACAGGGAAGGTGGCTACACCTTC. This gives the protein CASSEYREGGYTF.

The chain employs TRBV18 and TRBJ2-5; 9 bases are a match to TRBD2. The trim removed 2 bases at V and 1 base at J, leaving 2 bases unmatched. Germline V gives CDR1 KGHSH, CDR2 LQKENI. The CDR3 runs 15 residues. The chain's CDR3 is CASSPKTSGQETQYF. The CDR3 nucleotides are TGTGCCAGCTCACCAAAGACTAGCGGCCAAGAGACCCAGTACTTC.

A few counts support this clone. The V gene is TRBV11-2, the J gene TRBJ2-2, with 10 bases fitting TRBD2. The V segment lost 2 bases and the J segment 4 bases; nucleotides outside the gene matches: 4. The germline CDR1 and CDR2 sequences are SGHAT and FQNNGV. The CDR3 is made up of 16 amino acids. CDR3 residues: CASSLPSSGSTGELFF. CDR3 sequence (DNA): TGTGCCAGCAGCTTACCCTCTAGCGGGAGCACCGGGGAGCTGTTTTTT.

CDR3 DNA: TGCGCCACCAAACCCCTACAGGGCAACGGGGAGCTGTTTTTT. This encodes CATKPLQGNGELFF. V usage is TRBV5-1 and J usage is TRBJ2-2, with a tentative D call TRBD1 (6 bases). CDR3 length: 14 residues. Germline V gene lookup returns CDR1 SGHRS and CDR2 YFSETQ. V lost 9 bases, J lost 7 bases, and 19 bases lay in between.

The rearrangement links TRBV9 to TRBJ2-2; 10 positions agree with TRBD2. Germline V CDR1 and CDR2: SGDLS, YYNGEE. CDR3 length: 15 residues. The trim removed 6 bases at V and 6 bases at J, leaving 8 bases unmatched. The CDR3 DNA reads TGTGCCAGCAACCAGCCGGGACTAGCGTCCGGGGAGCTGTTTTTT. Its protein product is CASNQPGLASGELFF.

The J gene is TRBJ1-4, the V gene TRBV6-5; D remains ambiguous. This CDR3 has 14 amino acids. The V and J ends lost 4 bases and 0 bases respectively, with 6 bases between them. Germline lookup yields CDR1 MNHEY and CDR2 SVGAGI. The CDR3 loop reads CASSFTATNEKLFF. Written as DNA, the CDR3 is TGTGCCAGCAGTTTCACAGCAACTAATGAAAAACTGTTTTTT.

CDR3 protein: CAIRASGTSLRDYGYTF. The CDR3 region has the DNA TGTGCCATTAGGGCCTCCGGGACATCATTACGAGACTATGGCTACACCTTC. The chain joins TRBV5-3 to TRBJ1-2; D is possibly TRBD1 (6 bases). TRBV5-3 is identified as an open reading frame with a role that is uncertain. The CDR3 runs 17 residues. V lost 9 bases, J lost 3 bases, and 27 bases lay in between.

The V gene is TRBV7-3, the J gene TRBJ2-3; 7 positions agree with TRBD2. Germline-derived CDR1 and CDR2 are SGHTA and FQGTGA. V trimming: 5 bases; J trimming: 7 bases; junction bases outside the gene matches: 6. The CDR3 is made up of 13 amino acids. The CDR3 here is CASSQTSLNTQYF. CDR3 coding DNA: TGTGCCAGCAGCCAGACTAGCTTGAATACGCAGTATTTT.

This sequence joins TRBV5-5 and TRBJ1-4; 7 nucleotides align to TRBD1. CDR1 SGHKS and CDR2 YYEKEE come from the germline V gene (reference sequence). CDR3 length: 14 residues. The V and J ends lost 4 bases and 7 bases, in that order; junction bases with no gene match: 7. This CDR3 is CASSEGAAGEKLFF. In DNA, the CDR3 is TGTGCCAGCAGCGAGGGGGCGGCTGGTGAAAAACTGTTTTTT. The variable domain in full, completed from reference TRBV5-5 and TRBJ1-4, reads DAGVTQSPTHLIKTRGQQVTLRCSPISGHKSVSWYQQVLGQGPQFIFQYYEKEERGRGNFPDRFSARQFPNYSSELNVNALLLGDSALYLCASSEGAAGEKLFFGSGTQLSVL.

This chain links TRBV5-6 with TRBJ2-7; 13 bases align to TRBD2. The CDR3 is made up of 15 amino acids. The germline gives CDR1 SGHDT, CDR2 YYEEEE. Unmatched junction bases numbered 3, after V lost 4 bases and J lost 2 bases. CDR3 DNA: TGTGCCAGCAGCCAGGGACTAGCGGGAACCTACGAGCAGTACTTC. Amino acid sequence: CASSQGLAGTYEQYF.

This sequence joins TRBV6-1 and TRBJ1-5, with 7 bases that match TRBD1. The CDR3 totals 15 residues. The V gene end was trimmed by 4 bases and the J gene end by 4 bases; junction bases not matched to a gene: 7. Germline V gene data show CDR1 as MNHNS and CDR2 as SASEGT. This CDR3 is CASSVPRQGNQPQHF. The CDR3, as DNA: TGTGCCAGCAGTGTACCCCGACAGGGAAATCAGCCCCAGCATTTT.

The rearrangement uses TRBV5-8 and TRBJ2-2; 9 bases match TRBD1. J was trimmed by 6 bases and V by 10 bases; bases with no gene match: 7. The CDR3 has 13 residues. Germline V gives CDR1 SGHTS, CDR2 YDEGEE. CDR3 sequence: CAGGTGISGELFF. The CDR3 region has the DNA TGTGCCGGAGGGACAGGGATCTCCGGGGAGCTGTTTTTT.

The genes are TRBV5-1 and TRBJ1-6, with TRBD1 identical over 10 bases. The CDR3 has 15 amino acids. Germline loops: CDR1 SGHRS, CDR2 YFSETQ. V shed 0 bases, J shed 10 bases, and the junction held 4 bases outside the gene matches. CDR3: CASSLGGQGRSPLHF. The CDR3 region has the DNA TGCGCCAGCAGCTTGGGGGGACAGGGGAGGTCACCCCTCCACTTT. Looking up the rest from reference TRBV5-1 and TRBJ1-6 gives the full variable domain: KAGVTQTPRYLIKTRGQQVTLSCSPISGHRSVSWYQQTPGQGLQFLFEYFSETQRNKGNFPGRFSGRQFSNSRSEMNVSTLELGDSALYLCASSLGGQGRSPLHFGNGTRLTVT.

The chain employs TRBV5-1 and TRBJ1-4, with a tentative D call TRBD1 (5 bases). Germline V lookup: CDR1 SGHRS, CDR2 YFSETQ. V gave up 4 bases and J gave up 0 bases, with 7 bases separating them. CDR3 length equals 14 residues. The CDR3 bases are TGCGCCAGCAGCCTACAGGCAACTAATGAAAAACTGTTTTTT. The encoded protein is CASSLQATNEKLFF.

The rearrangement links TRBV11-3 to TRBJ2-1, with D possibly matching TRBD2 (5 bases). Germline V gene data show CDR1 as SGHNT and CDR2 as YENEEA. The CDR3 covers 13 residues. Trimming removed 5 bases from V and 6 bases from J, with 11 bases in between. The CDR3 DNA follows: TGTGCCAGCAGCCTACACCGGGGCAATGAGCAGTTCTTC. It encodes CASSLHRGNEQFF.

This chain links TRBV16 with TRBJ1-2, with no clear D. The CDR3 runs 14 residues. V was trimmed by 0 bases and J by 3 bases, leaving 8 bases between them. From germline, CDR1 is KGHSY and CDR2 FQNENV. CDR3 residues: CASSQSRTDYGYTF. For the CDR3, the DNA is TGTGCCAGCAGCCAATCGCGGACTGACTATGGCTACACCTTC.